This record covers a single TCR beta chain. The data originate from a study of PD-L1 blockade in urothelial cancer. Produced via immunoSEQ multiplex PCR; TCRdb's table is partial and in-frame only. The data hold roughly 87,000 clones, with roughly 90% observed a single time. The CDR3 spans 16 residues. Per germline, CDR1 SGHDN and CDR2 FVKESK. With V trimmed by 4 bases and J by 7 bases, 6 bases remained unmatched. Time point noted: pretreatment peripheral blood. Specimen: PBMCs, collected around atezolizumab (anti-PD-L1) treatment. The receptor comes from a woman older than 75 with urothelial cancer. The V call is TRBV14, the J call TRBJ2-1; 14 nucleotides line up with TRBD2. CDR3 sequence: CASSPMRTSGRNEQFF. In nucleotides, the CDR3 is TGTGCCAGCAGCCCCATGAGGACTAGCGGGAGGAATGAGCAGTTCTTC.